These 5 T cell receptor beta chains originate from one sample sequenced in a study of blood T cell repertoires in COVID-19 (dated by TCRdb to the early 2020s). The library was prepared using the immunoSEQ multiplex PCR assay. TCRdb limited this immuneACCESS table to in-frame rearrangements with V and J called. A share of clones is missing; checked studies link under half to unresolved V genes, and the rest is unexplained. For this sample there are about half a million clones; roughly 88% appear just once. About 3.2% of the sample is held by the ten biggest clonotypes. The material sequenced was peripheral blood. The receptors derive from a human donor in a cohort sampled during active COVID-19.

Concerning this clone: The same CDR3 can be traced to other DNA sequences in this sample. The rearrangement joins TRBV27 to TRBJ1-2, with a tentative D call TRBD1 (5 bases). Trimming stripped 0 bases from V and 4 bases from J, with 6 bases between. CDR1 is MNHEY, CDR2 SMNVEV, per germline (reference sequence). This CDR3 has 13 amino acids. The CDR3 DNA follows: TGTGCCAGCAGTTTATCAGGGGTCTATGGCTACACCTTC. Translation gives CASSLSGVYGYTF.

This chain joins TRBV27 and TRBJ2-1; D uncertain. This CDR3 is built from 13 residues. Germline V CDR1 and CDR2: MNHEY, SMNVEV (reference sequence). The V end was cut by 6 bases, the J end by 8 bases, with 14 bases between. The CDR3 spells CASRVWQNDEQFF. The CDR3 DNA is TGTGCCAGCAGGGTCTGGCAGAACGATGAGCAGTTCTTC.

The V call is TRBV6-1, the J call TRBJ1-6; no definite D call. Per germline, CDR1 MNHNS and CDR2 SASEGT. V lost 4 bases, J lost 0 bases, and 19 bases lay in between. The CDR3 runs to 19 residues. CDR3 loop: CASSAKRKEGSSYNSPLHF. CDR3 nucleotide sequence: TGTGCCAGCAGTGCGAAAAGGAAGGAGGGAAGCTCCTATAATTCACCCCTCCACTTT.

A remark on this clone: This CDR3 is also generated by other DNA sequences in the sample. The V gene is TRBV6-2 or TRBV6-3, the J gene TRBJ2-1; TRBD2 aligns across 10 bases. CDR3 size: 16 residues. V was clipped by 4 bases and J by 2 bases; unmatched bases: 5. Germline CDR1 and CDR2: MNHEY and SVGEGT. CDR3 amino acids: CASSSRLAGAYNEQFF. CDR3 DNA: TGTGCCAGCAGTTCTCGCCTAGCGGGAGCCTACAATGAGCAGTTCTTC.

The chain has TRBV7-2 and TRBJ2-7, with D hard to call. Trimming cost V 4 bases and J 4 bases, with 17 bases left between them. CDR3 length: 15 amino acids. Germline assignment: CDR1 SGHTA and CDR2 FQGNSA. CDR3 sequence: CASSSVTQAIYEQYF. CDR3 DNA sequence: TGTGCCAGCAGCTCCGTGACCCAGGCTATATACGAGCAGTACTTC.